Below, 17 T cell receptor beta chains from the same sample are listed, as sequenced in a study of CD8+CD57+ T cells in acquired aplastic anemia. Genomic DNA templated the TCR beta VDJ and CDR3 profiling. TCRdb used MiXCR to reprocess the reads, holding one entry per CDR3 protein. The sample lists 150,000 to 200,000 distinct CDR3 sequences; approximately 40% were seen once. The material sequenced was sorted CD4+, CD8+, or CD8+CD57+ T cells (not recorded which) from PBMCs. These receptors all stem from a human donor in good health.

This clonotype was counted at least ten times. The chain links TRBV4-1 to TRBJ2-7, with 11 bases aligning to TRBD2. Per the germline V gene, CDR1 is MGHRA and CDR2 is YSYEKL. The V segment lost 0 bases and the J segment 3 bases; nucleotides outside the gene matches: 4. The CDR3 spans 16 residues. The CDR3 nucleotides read TGCGCCAGCAGCCAAGAACGGACTAGCGGGTTCTACGAGCAGTACTTC. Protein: CASSQERTSGFYEQYF.

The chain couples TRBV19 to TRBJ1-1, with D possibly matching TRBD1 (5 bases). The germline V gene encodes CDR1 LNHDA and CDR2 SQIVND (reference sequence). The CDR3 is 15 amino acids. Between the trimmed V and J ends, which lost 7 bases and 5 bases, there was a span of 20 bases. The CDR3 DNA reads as TGTGCCAGTAATATCCGGGGCGCGCGTAGGACTGAAGCTTTCTTT. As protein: CASNIRGARRTEAFF.

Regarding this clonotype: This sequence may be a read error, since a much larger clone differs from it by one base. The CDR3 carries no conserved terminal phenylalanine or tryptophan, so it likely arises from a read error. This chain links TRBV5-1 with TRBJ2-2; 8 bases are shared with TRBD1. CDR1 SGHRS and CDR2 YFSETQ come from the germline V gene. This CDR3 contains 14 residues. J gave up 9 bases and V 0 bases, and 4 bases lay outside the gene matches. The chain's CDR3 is CASSLVQGVRELFL. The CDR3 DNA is TGCGCCAGCAGCTTGGTACAGGGGGTCCGGGAGCTGTTTCTT.

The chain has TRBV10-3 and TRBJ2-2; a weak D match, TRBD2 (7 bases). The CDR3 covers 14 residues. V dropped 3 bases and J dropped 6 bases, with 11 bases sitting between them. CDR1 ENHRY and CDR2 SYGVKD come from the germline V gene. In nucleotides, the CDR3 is TGTGCCATCAGTGACGGAGGGGGGGCCGGGGAGCTGTTTTTT. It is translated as CAISDGGGAGELFF.

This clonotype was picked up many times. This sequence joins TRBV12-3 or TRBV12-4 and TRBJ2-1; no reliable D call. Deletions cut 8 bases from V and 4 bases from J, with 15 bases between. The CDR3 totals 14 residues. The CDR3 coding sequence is TGTGCCAGCTCCCCGGCACACCTATACAATGAGCAGTTCTTC. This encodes CASSPAHLYNEQFF.

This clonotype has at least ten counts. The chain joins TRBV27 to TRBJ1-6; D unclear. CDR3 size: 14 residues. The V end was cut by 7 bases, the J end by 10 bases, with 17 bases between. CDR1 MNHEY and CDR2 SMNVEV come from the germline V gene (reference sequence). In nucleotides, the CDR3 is TGTGCCAGCAAGTTGGCGGCCAGTCGGTCACCCCTCCACTTT. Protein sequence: CASKLAASRSPLHF.

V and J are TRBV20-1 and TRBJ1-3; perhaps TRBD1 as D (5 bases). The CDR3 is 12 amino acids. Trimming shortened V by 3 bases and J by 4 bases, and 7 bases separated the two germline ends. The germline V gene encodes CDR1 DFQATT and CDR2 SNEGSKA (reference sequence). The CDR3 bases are TGCAGTGCTAGGACAGCCGGAAACACCATATATTTT. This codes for CSARTAGNTIYF.

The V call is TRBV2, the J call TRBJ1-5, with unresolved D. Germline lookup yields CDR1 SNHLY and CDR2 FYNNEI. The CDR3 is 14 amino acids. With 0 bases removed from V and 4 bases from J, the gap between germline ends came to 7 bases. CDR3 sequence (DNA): TGTGCCAGCAGTGAAGCATGGGCTAATCAGCCCCAGCATTTT. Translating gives CASSEAWANQPQHF.

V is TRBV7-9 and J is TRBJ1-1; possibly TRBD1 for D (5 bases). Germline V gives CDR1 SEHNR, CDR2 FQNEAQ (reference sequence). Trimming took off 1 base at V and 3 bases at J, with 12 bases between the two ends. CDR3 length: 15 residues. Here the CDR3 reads CASSLVRGSDTEAFF. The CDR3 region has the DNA TGTGCCAGCAGCTTAGTGAGGGGTTCGGACACTGAAGCTTTCTTT.

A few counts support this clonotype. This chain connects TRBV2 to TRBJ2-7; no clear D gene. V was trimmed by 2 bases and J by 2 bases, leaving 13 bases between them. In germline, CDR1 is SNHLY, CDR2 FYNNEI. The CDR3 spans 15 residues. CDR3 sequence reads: CASSESGGQTYEQYF. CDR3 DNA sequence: TGTGCCAGCAGTGAATCGGGCGGCCAGACCTACGAGCAGTACTTC.

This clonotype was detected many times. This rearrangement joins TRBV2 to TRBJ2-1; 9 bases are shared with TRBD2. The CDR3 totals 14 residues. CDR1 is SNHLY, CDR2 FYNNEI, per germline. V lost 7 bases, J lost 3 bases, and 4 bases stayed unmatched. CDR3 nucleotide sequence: TGTGCCAGCAAGACTAGCGGAAACTACAATGAGCAGTTCTTC. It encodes CASKTSGNYNEQFF.

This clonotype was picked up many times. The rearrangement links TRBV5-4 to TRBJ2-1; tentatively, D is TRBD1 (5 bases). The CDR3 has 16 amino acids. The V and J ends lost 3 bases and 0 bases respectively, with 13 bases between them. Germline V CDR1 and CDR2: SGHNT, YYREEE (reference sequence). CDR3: CASSSWGDLSYNEQFF. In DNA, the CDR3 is TGTGCCAGCAGCTCCTGGGGCGACCTCTCCTACAATGAGCAGTTCTTC.

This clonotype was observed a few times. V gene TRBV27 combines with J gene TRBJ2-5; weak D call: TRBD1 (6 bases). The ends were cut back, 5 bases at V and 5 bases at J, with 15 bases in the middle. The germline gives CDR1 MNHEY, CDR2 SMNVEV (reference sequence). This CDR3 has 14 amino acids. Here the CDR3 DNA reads TGTGCCAGCAGTCACTTCCAGGGGTGGGAGACCCAGTACTTC. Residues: CASSHFQGWETQYF.

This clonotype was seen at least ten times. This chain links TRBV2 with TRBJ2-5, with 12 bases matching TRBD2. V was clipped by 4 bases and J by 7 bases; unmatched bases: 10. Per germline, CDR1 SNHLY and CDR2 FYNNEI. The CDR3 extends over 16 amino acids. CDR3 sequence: CASSGTSGATLGTQYF. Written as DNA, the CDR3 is TGTGCCAGCAGTGGGACTAGCGGGGCTACACTTGGGACCCAGTACTTC.

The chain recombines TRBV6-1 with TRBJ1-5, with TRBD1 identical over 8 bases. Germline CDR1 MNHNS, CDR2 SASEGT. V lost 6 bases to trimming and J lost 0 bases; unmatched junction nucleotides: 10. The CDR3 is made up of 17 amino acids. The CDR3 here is CASSEGQVHFSNQPQHF. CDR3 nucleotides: TGTGCCAGCAGCGAGGGACAGGTACACTTTAGCAATCAGCCCCAGCATTTT.

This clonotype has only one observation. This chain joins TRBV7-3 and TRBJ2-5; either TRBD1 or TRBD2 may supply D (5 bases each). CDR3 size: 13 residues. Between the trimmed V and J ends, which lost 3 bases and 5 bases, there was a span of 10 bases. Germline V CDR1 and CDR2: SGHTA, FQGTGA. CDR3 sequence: CASSLGTWETQYF. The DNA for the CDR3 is TGTGCCAGCAGCTTGGGGACGTGGGAGACCCAGTACTTC.

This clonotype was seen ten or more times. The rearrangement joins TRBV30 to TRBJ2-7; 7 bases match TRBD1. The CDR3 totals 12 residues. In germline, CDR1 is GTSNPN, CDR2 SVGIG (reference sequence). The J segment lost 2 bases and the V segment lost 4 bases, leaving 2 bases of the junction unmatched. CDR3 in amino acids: CAWNRGTYEQYF. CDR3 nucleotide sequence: TGTGCCTGGAACAGGGGAACCTACGAGCAGTACTTC.